This section outlines one TCR beta chain sequence together with its context. What it recognizes is unknown. The PCR used 60 Vbeta and 13 Jbeta primers. Only in-frame clones appear in the TCRdb table, and some are missing; sequencing was by immunoSEQ multiplex PCR. The sample consists of 55,000 to 90,000 clones, around 80% of them appearing once. These data originate in a study of cytomegalovirus exposure and HLA in healthy donors. Overall study findings and caveats: According to a later analysis, most TCR beta chains associated with CMV appeared HLA-restricted. The productive fraction for most TCR beta V segments was about 87% or about 30% in an earlier analysis. Among TCR beta chains, those listed as cytomegalovirus-associated numbered around 180.

This CDR3 spans 14 amino acids. The germline V gene encodes CDR1 SQVTM and CDR2 ANQGSEA. V was clipped by 4 bases and J by 7 bases; unmatched bases: 5. Donors were nominally healthy when sampled, though unrecorded immune exposures were likely. V is TRBV29-1 and J is TRBJ2-1; 12 bases align to TRBD2. The material sequenced was PBMCs. The source of this sequence is a man in his forties or fifties in good health and CMV-seronegative. The CDR3 DNA reads TGCAGCGTTGGCGGACTAGCGGGACATAATGAGCAGTTCTTC. This translates into CSVGGLAGHNEQFF.